A single TCR beta chain is shown here with its context. Its specificity is unknown. The source of the sample is a study of cytomegalovirus exposure and HLA in healthy donors. It was with 60 Vbeta and 13 Jbeta primers that the PCR ran. The data were produced by immunoSEQ multiplex PCR, yet TCRdb's version contains in-frame clones alone and is incomplete. The data show 150,000 or so clones, over 60% seen once. Findings of the study overall: The listing of roughly 160 TCR beta chains classed them as cytomegalovirus-associated. CMV serostatus was the only immune exposure information that was available. A likely sequencing artifact accounted for one observed cluster of highly shared sequence variants.

V was clipped by 3 bases and J by 1 base; unmatched bases: 4. CDR3 length equals 15 residues. Germline CDR1 reads SGHNT; CDR2 reads YYREEE (reference sequence). The TCR comes from a young woman in good health and CMV-seronegative. What was sequenced was PBMCs. The chain recombines TRBV5-4 with TRBJ1-2; the match to TRBD1 covers 9 bases. This CDR3 is CASSSGTGFNYGYTF. CDR3 coding DNA: TGTGCCAGCAGCTCCGGGACAGGGTTTAACTATGGCTACACCTTC.